The 26 T cell receptor beta chains in this list originate from one sample, sequenced in a study of spatial heterogeneity in lung cancer. General observations from the study: Within tumors, counts of expanded alpha and beta TCRs tracked tumor mutation counts.

Using its own MiXCR run on the 5' RACE reads, TCRdb lists one record per CDR3 protein. The table includes 4,800 or so distinct CDR3 sequences, 8.4% detected once. Their target antigens are unknown. Time point reported: sample taken at primary tumor resection. Here the sequenced sample was lung tumor tissue, taken at surgery. The receptors were gathered from a female donor with early-stage non-small cell lung cancer.

The rearrangement uses TRBV10-3 and TRBJ2-7; weak D call: TRBD2 (6 bases). Germline loops: CDR1 ENHRY, CDR2 SYGVKD. CDR3 length: 13 amino acids. The V end lost 0 bases, the J end lost 7 bases, and 10 bases lay between the germline ends. The CDR3 region has the DNA TGTGCCATCAGTGAGTCGACGAGCGGGGAGCAGTACTTC. Protein sequence: CAISESTSGEQYF.

By share of the sample, this clonotype is medium-sized. The rearrangement uses TRBV7-9 and TRBJ2-3; weak D call: TRBD1 (5 bases). Germline CDR1 and CDR2: SEHNR and FQNEAQ (reference sequence). CDR3 length: 14 residues. V dropped 3 bases and J dropped 4 bases, with 11 bases sitting between them. The CDR3 loop reads CASSLAGSSDTQYF. The CDR3 DNA reads TGTGCCAGCAGCTTGGCAGGGTCGTCAGATACGCAGTATTTT.

The table lists this clonotype with a count of one. The chain recombines TRBV7-9 with TRBJ2-7, with a tentative D call TRBD2 (7 bases). Germline V gene data show CDR1 as SEHNR and CDR2 as FQNEAQ (reference sequence). This CDR3 region has 14 residues. Deletions cut 8 bases from V and 5 bases from J, with 19 bases between. The CDR3 nucleotides read TGTGCCAGCCTTGGGGGGGCGATTCGGAACGAGCAGTACTTC. Translated: CASLGGAIRNEQYF.

In its sample, this clonotype is medium-sized (0.01 to 0.1%). The CDR3 DNA follows: TGTGCCAGCTCACCAGATCTGGGACAGGGGGGCTACAATGAGCAGTTCTTC. Translated, it gives CASSPDLGQGGYNEQFF. The chain combines TRBV18 with TRBJ2-1; 11 positions agree with TRBD1. In germline, CDR1 is KGHSH, CDR2 LQKENI. V shed 2 bases, J shed 3 bases, and the junction held 6 bases outside the gene matches. The CDR3 totals 17 residues.

The CDR3 is CASSQGREPSGGTDTQYF. In DNA, the CDR3 is TGTGCCAGCAGCCAAGGCAGGGAACCCTCGGGGGGCACAGATACGCAGTATTTT. V usage is TRBV4-2 and J usage is TRBJ2-3, with D maybe TRBD2 (6 bases). This CDR3 is built from 18 residues. V gave up 1 base and J gave up 1 base, with 18 bases separating them. Germline-derived CDR1 and CDR2 are LGHNA and YNFKEQ.

The V and J genes are TRBV10-3 and TRBJ1-1, with D tentatively TRBD1 (6 bases). The CDR3 is 13 residues long. Trimming removed 5 bases from V and 8 bases from J, with 15 bases in between. The germline CDR1 and CDR2 sequences are ENHRY and SYGVKD. In nucleotides, the CDR3 is TGTGCCATCAGTCCTTCCGGGACACAGGAAGCTTTCTTT. Translated, it gives CAISPSGTQEAFF.

This clonotype is labeled medium-sized. The chain employs TRBV4-1 and TRBJ1-4; 10 bases agree with TRBD1. The length of the CDR3 is 17 residues. V trimming: 2 bases; J trimming: 7 bases; junction bases outside the gene matches: 10. The V gene's germline CDR1 is MGHRA and CDR2 YSYEKL. DNA for the CDR3: TGCGCCAGCAGCCAACCCTGGAGGACAGGGGGGTTTGAAAAACTGTTTTTT. This codes for CASSQPWRTGGFEKLFF.

This clonotype came up many times. The chain uses TRBV5-4 and TRBJ2-1; TRBD1 is a possible D gene (6 bases). V was cut by 9 bases and J by 0 bases, with 13 bases left in between. The CDR3 is 14 amino acids. Germline CDR1 and CDR2: SGHNT and YYREEE (reference sequence). In DNA form, the CDR3 reads TGTGCCACCCGTGGACAGAACTCCTACAATGAGCAGTTCTTC. This codes for CATRGQNSYNEQFF. The variable domain in full, with the rest retrieved from reference TRBV5-4 and TRBJ2-1, is ETGVTQSPTHLIKTRGQQVTLRCSSQSGHNTVSWYQQALGQGPQFIFQYYREEENGRGNFPPRFSGLQFPNYSSELNVNALELDDSALYLCATRGQNSYNEQFFGPGTRLTVL.

This clonotype has just a few counts. Mismatch with germline at one junction end may stem from a read error. This chain connects TRBV4-3 to TRBJ2-4; the D gene is possibly TRBD1 (5 bases). Germline loops: CDR1 LGHNA, CDR2 YSLEER. The CDR3 has 8 residues. CDR3 protein: CATETRGF. DNA of the CDR3: TGCGCCACCGAGACAAGGGGCTTC.

The chain carries TRBV5-8 and TRBJ1-2; perhaps TRBD1 as D (6 bases). The CDR3 length is 13 residues. Trimming shortened V by 4 bases and J by 7 bases, and 14 bases separated the two germline ends. Germline V gene data show CDR1 as SGHTS and CDR2 as YDEGEE. The CDR3 loop is CASSVAGAAGYTF. The CDR3 bases are TGTGCCAGCAGCGTTGCAGGGGCCGCTGGCTACACCTTC.

This clonotype is medium-sized within its sample. The chain combines TRBV27 with TRBJ2-4; either TRBD1 or TRBD2 may supply D (6 bases each). The germline V gene encodes CDR1 MNHEY and CDR2 SMNVEV (reference sequence). The V gene lost 0 bases and the J gene lost 1 base, with 10 bases spanning the gap. This CDR3 spans 16 amino acids. The CDR3 here is CASSLSGGWAKNIQYF. The DNA of the CDR3 is TGTGCCAGCAGTTTATCAGGGGGGTGGGCCAAAAACATTCAGTACTTC.

This clonotype was found a few times. The V call is TRBV28, the J call TRBJ1-6, with TRBD1 matching 8 bases. Germline V gene data show CDR1 as MDHEN and CDR2 as SYDVKM. The CDR3 runs 15 residues. The V and J ends lost 8 bases and 0 bases, in that order; junction bases with no gene match: 3. The CDR3 is CASRQGSSYNSPLHF. CDR3 coding DNA: TGTGCCAGCCGACAGGGGAGCTCCTATAATTCACCCCTCCACTTT.

V gene TRBV27 combines with J gene TRBJ2-3, with TRBD2 matching 7 bases. V shed 2 bases, J shed 5 bases, and the junction held 4 bases outside the gene matches. The CDR3 has 14 amino acids. Germline CDR1 is MNHEY and CDR2 is SMNVEV (reference sequence). The CDR3 bases are TGTGCCAGCAGTTTACGACTAGCAGAAGATACGCAGTATTTT. Protein: CASSLRLAEDTQYF.

V gene TRBV2 combines with J gene TRBJ2-5; D gene uncertain. Per the germline V gene, CDR1 is SNHLY and CDR2 is FYNNEI. The CDR3 has 12 residues. V dropped 6 bases and J dropped 3 bases, with 8 bases sitting between them. The CDR3 DNA follows: TGTGCCAGCAGCCTCGTGGAAGAGACCCAGTACTTC. Translated, it gives CASSLVEETQYF.

The rearrangement links TRBV6-1 to TRBJ2-7; either TRBD1 or TRBD2 may fit D (6 bases each). CDR3 length equals 15 residues. The germline gives CDR1 MNHNS, CDR2 SASEGT. V lost 6 bases and J lost 7, with 22 bases in between. CDR3 nucleotide sequence: TGTGCCAGCAGACCACAGGGACCAAATCGGGGGGAGCAGTACTTC. Protein sequence: CASRPQGPNRGEQYF.

V and J are TRBV7-8 and TRBJ2-1, with 7 bases aligning to TRBD2. Germline CDR1 reads SGHVS; CDR2 reads FQNEAQ. This CDR3 has 13 amino acids. V gave up 7 bases and J gave up 10 bases; unmatched junction bases: 10. CDR3 nucleotides: TGTGCCAGCACCCCACGGGGGGTCCTCGAGCAGTTCTTC. This translates into CASTPRGVLEQFF.

This chain uses TRBV20-1 with TRBJ2-7; 11 nucleotides match TRBD2. CDR1 DFQATT and CDR2 SNEGSKA come from the germline V gene (reference sequence). Losses at the gene ends were 0 bases for V and 5 bases for J; bases not matched to a gene: 12. This CDR3 contains 17 residues. This CDR3 reads CSARDLATSGMRDEQYF. CDR3 bases: TGCAGTGCTAGAGATCTGGCGACTAGCGGGATGAGGGACGAGCAGTACTTC.

This clonotype is medium-sized within its sample. The chain combines TRBV9 with TRBJ1-6, with 10 nucleotides matching TRBD1. CDR3 length: 19 amino acids. CDR1 is SGDLS and CDR2 is YYNGEE in the germline V gene. J lost 7 bases, V lost 0 bases, and 13 bases had no gene match. The CDR3 DNA reads as TGTGCCAGCAGCGTAGCCGGGACAGGGGAAGAGTGGCGGAATTCACCCCTCCACTTT. Protein sequence: CASSVAGTGEEWRNSPLHF.

The chain is built from TRBV12-5 and TRBJ2-5; D gene ambiguous. CDR1 and CDR2 (germline): LGHNT, FRNRAP. Trimming removed 3 bases from V and 6 bases from J, with 8 bases in between. The CDR3 runs 12 residues. DNA of the CDR3: TGTGCTAGTGGTTTCTTAAGGCAGACCCAGTACTTC. Protein product: CASGFLRQTQYF.

This clonotype is labeled medium-sized (0.01 to 0.1%). V usage is TRBV28 and J usage is TRBJ1-1, with 9 positions matching TRBD1. This CDR3 spans 17 amino acids. The junction had 11 bases not matched to a gene; V was cut back by 5 bases and J by 1 base. Germline CDR1 MDHEN, CDR2 SYDVKM. The CDR3 protein is CASSLVPGQGSNTEAFF. CDR3 sequence (DNA): TGTGCCAGCAGTCTAGTCCCGGGACAGGGATCGAACACTGAAGCTTTCTTT.

The chain carries TRBV4-2 and TRBJ2-3; the match to TRBD2 covers 8 bases. The germline V gene encodes CDR1 LGHNA and CDR2 YNFKEQ. The V segment lost 0 bases and the J segment 6 bases; nucleotides outside the gene matches: 8. The CDR3 totals 16 residues. The CDR3 bases are TGTGCCAGCAGCCAAGATTGGGGGACTAGGACGGATACGCAGTATTTT. Translation gives CASSQDWGTRTDTQYF.

This clonotype rates as medium-sized. The chain combines TRBV20-1 with TRBJ2-5; possible D gene TRBD2, 5 bases. The CDR3 totals 14 residues. The germline V and J ends were trimmed by 6 bases and 2 bases, with 16 bases remaining between them. Per germline, CDR1 DFQATT and CDR2 SNEGSKA (reference sequence). The CDR3 DNA sequence: TGCAGTGCCCCCAGAGGGCTGGGACAAGAGACCCAGTACTTC. Its protein product is CSAPRGLGQETQYF.

This clonotype was counted between two and nine times. V and J are TRBV7-8 and TRBJ2-7, with 15 bases fitting TRBD2. This CDR3 has 17 amino acids. Losses at the gene ends were 0 bases for V and 2 bases for J; bases not matched to a gene: 2. Germline V gene lookup returns CDR1 SGHVS and CDR2 FQNEAQ. The CDR3 spells CASSLAGLAGGTYEQYF. For the CDR3, the DNA is TGTGCCAGCAGCTTAGCGGGACTAGCGGGGGGTACCTACGAGCAGTACTTC.

The table lists this clonotype with many counts. The V and J genes are TRBV5-5 and TRBJ2-7, with 7 nucleotides matching TRBD2. Germline V gene sequence: CDR1 SGHKS, CDR2 YYEKEE (reference sequence). This CDR3 region has 18 residues. The V segment lost 0 bases and the J segment 2 bases; nucleotides outside the gene matches: 14. CDR3 in DNA: TGTGCCAGCAGCTTGGAACGATTTTGGCGGGGGAGAACCTACGAGCAGTACTTC. It codes for CASSLERFWRGRTYEQYF.

This clonotype was picked up a small number of times. This chain uses TRBV28 with TRBJ2-1; D remains unclear. Trimming pared 3 bases from V and 10 bases from J, leaving 16 bases between. Germline CDR1 MDHEN, CDR2 SYDVKM. The CDR3 sequence is 14 residues long. The CDR3 is CASSLPGFVQEQFF. DNA for the CDR3: TGTGCCAGCAGTTTGCCCGGTTTCGTTCAGGAGCAGTTCTTC.

CDR3: CASSLATGAGYSPLHF. The CDR3 DNA sequence: TGTGCCAGCAGCTTAGCTACAGGGGCGGGATATTCACCCCTCCACTTT. The gene calls are TRBV7-9 and TRBJ1-6; TRBD1 aligns across 7 bases. V dropped 0 bases and J dropped 8; count of bases not matched to a gene: 7. Germline CDR1 SEHNR, CDR2 FQNEAQ (reference sequence). CDR3 length: 16 amino acids.